Shown below are 13 T cell receptor beta chains from a single sample sequenced in a study of beta chain features in type 1 diabetes. No antigen has been assigned to these receptors. General study results and limits: Moderately but significantly shorter TCRB CDR3s were found in Type 1 diabetes patients in all four CD4+ subsets.

Sequencing targeted expressed TCRB transcripts, as all isolated RNA had been reverse transcribed. Using immunoSEQ multiplex PCR, the repertoire was profiled, and TCRdb retains in-frame clones only, with some absent. The sample records some 22,000 clones, approximately 57% being singletons. Source material: stem cell memory CD4+ T cells from blood. These receptors originate from a man younger than 35 with type 1 diabetes.

This chain connects TRBV28 to TRBJ2-5, with D possibly matching TRBD2 (6 bases). The CDR3 consists of 17 residues. Per germline, CDR1 MDHEN and CDR2 SYDVKM. V lost 3 bases and J 11 bases, leaving 28 bases between the germline ends. The CDR3 reads CASSFPMGLGTSLEQYF. DNA of the CDR3: TGTGCCAGCAGTTTCCCGATGGGGCTAGGGACTTCTTTAGAGCAGTACTTC. The whole variable domain, remainder taken from reference TRBV28 and TRBJ2-5, is DVKVTQSSRYLVKRTGEKVFLECVQDMDHENMFWYRQDPGLGLRLIYFSYDVKMKEKGDIPEGYSVSREKKERFSLILESASTNQTSMYLCASSFPMGLGTSLEQYFGPGTRLLVL.

The rearrangement links TRBV25-1 to TRBJ2-1, with 7 nucleotides matching TRBD2. Germline CDR1 reads MGHDK; CDR2 reads SYGVNS. Trimming removed 4 bases from V and 7 bases from J; junction bases left unmatched: 10. CDR3 length equals 15 residues. The CDR3 sequence is CASSAPGTTLNEQFF. The CDR3 coding sequence is TGTGCCAGCAGTGCCCCCGGGACTACCTTAAATGAGCAGTTCTTC.

J is TRBJ1-1 and V is TRBV7-2; D is undetermined. This CDR3 region has 14 residues. The germline V gene has CDR1 SGHTA and CDR2 FQGNSA. The V end was cut by 4 bases, the J end by 7 bases, with 16 bases between. CDR3 bases: TGTGCCAGCAGCTGGCAGTGGGGAGGGAGTGAAGCTTTCTTT. This translates into CASSWQWGGSEAFF.

Only a few counts were recorded for this clone. This chain links TRBV7-9 with TRBJ2-3; TRBD1 aligns across 8 bases. Germline-derived CDR1 and CDR2 are SEHNR and FQNEAQ (reference sequence). The CDR3 sequence is 15 residues long. Unmatched junction bases numbered 11, after V lost 7 bases and J lost 5 bases. CDR3 sequence: CASTHGQGGGDTQYF. The DNA for the CDR3 is TGTGCCAGCACCCACGGACAGGGAGGTGGAGATACGCAGTATTTT.

This clone has a handful of counts. J is TRBJ2-5 and V is TRBV27, with 7 bases matching TRBD1. The germline V gene has CDR1 MNHEY and CDR2 SMNVEV (reference sequence). The CDR3 runs 16 residues. V shed 5 bases and J 5 bases; nucleotides not matched to a gene: 14. CDR3 DNA sequence: TGTGCCAGCAGTGCAAACCGGGACAGTTTTCTGGAGACCCAGTACTTC. Protein sequence: CASSANRDSFLETQYF.

The gene calls are TRBV19 and TRBJ2-3, with TRBD1 as a possible D gene (5 bases). Trimming stripped 5 bases from V and 3 bases from J, with 12 bases between. The CDR3 length is 14 residues. Germline V gives CDR1 LNHDA, CDR2 SQIVND (reference sequence). The CDR3 region has the DNA TGTGCCAGTAGTTGGCAGGGTAGGACAGATACGCAGTATTTT. Its protein is CASSWQGRTDTQYF.

In this sample, this clone turned up a few times. The chain joins TRBV10-3 to TRBJ2-7, with 7 bases fitting TRBD1. There are 14 residues in the CDR3. Looked up from germline, CDR1 is ENHRY and CDR2 is SYGVKD. The ends lost 10 bases at V and 5 bases at J; junction bases unmatched: 14. CDR3 nucleotide sequence: TGTGCCACCGAGGACAGGCGAAATTCGGACGAGCAGTACTTC. This gives the protein CATEDRRNSDEQYF.

CDR3 protein: CASSPAGTTGNTIYF. CDR3 coding DNA: TGTGCCAGCAGTCCCGCCGGGACAACCGGAAACACCATATATTTT. The chain is built from TRBV28 and TRBJ1-3; a weak D match, TRBD1 (6 bases). V gave up 5 bases and J gave up 4 bases, with 15 bases separating them. This CDR3 has 15 residues. From germline, CDR1 is MDHEN and CDR2 SYDVKM.

The chain couples TRBV5-8 to TRBJ2-5; D perhaps matches TRBD1 (5 bases). The CDR3 runs 13 residues. Germline-derived CDR1 and CDR2 are SGHTS and YDEGEE. V was clipped by 5 bases and J by 1 base, with 9 bases between them. The CDR3 nucleotides are TGTGCCAGCAGACTGCAGGGCCAAGAGACCCAGTACTTC. This encodes CASRLQGQETQYF.

A few counts support this clone. The genes are TRBV7-9 and TRBJ2-4; 7 positions match TRBD1. CDR1 and CDR2 (germline): SEHNR, FQNEAQ (reference sequence). This CDR3 contains 15 residues. V dropped 5 bases and J dropped 9; count of bases not matched to a gene: 13. The CDR3 coding sequence is TGTGCCAGCAGCCGCCAAGGACAGGTGCATCCCATTCAGTACTTC. Protein sequence: CASSRQGQVHPIQYF.

This CDR3 reads CASRPSRDRGHEQYF. The CDR3 DNA reads as TGTGCCAGCAGGCCATCTCGGGACAGGGGCCACGAGCAGTACTTC. J is TRBJ2-7 and V is TRBV6-6, with 10 nucleotides matching TRBD1. Germline CDR1 MNHNY, CDR2 SVGAGI (reference sequence). The CDR3 length is 15 residues. Trimming cost V 6 bases and J 5 bases; bases outside gene matches: 10.

The rearrangement uses TRBV2 and TRBJ2-1; TRBD2 matches at 10 bases. With 8 bases clipped from V and 7 bases from J, the junction kept 8 bases outside the gene matches. The CDR3 runs to 14 residues. Per the germline V gene, CDR1 is SNHLY and CDR2 is FYNNEI. The CDR3 reads CASFLASGGNEQFF. In DNA, the CDR3 is TGTGCCAGCTTCCTTGCTAGCGGGGGAAATGAGCAGTTCTTC.

This clone was seen more than once but under ten times. This rearrangement joins TRBV5-1 to TRBJ1-1; D gene uncertain. This CDR3 has 14 residues. The germline V gene encodes CDR1 SGHRS and CDR2 YFSETQ. V gave up 0 bases and J gave up 1 base, with 7 bases separating them. CDR3 sequence: CASSLGEWNTEAFF. In nucleotides, the CDR3 is TGCGCCAGCAGCTTGGGAGAATGGAACACTGAAGCTTTCTTT.